The rows below give T cell receptor beta chains drawn from one sample of a study of OX40 agonist ivuxolimab in advanced cancers. The repertoire was sequenced with immunoSEQ multiplex PCR; TCRdb's copy has only in-frame clones and lacks some. Among fewer than 95,000 clones, more than 85% were seen once, and the ten largest hold 3.4%. This sample comprised CD4+ or CD8+ T cells sorted from blood, obtained in a trial of the OX40 agonist ivuxolimab. The receptor set was obtained from an adult with an advanced solid tumor such as melanoma, head and neck, liver or kidney cancer. Both conserved end residues are part of each CDR3. Fields, in order: clone size, V gene, D gene, J gene, CDR3 DNA, CDR3 protein. D genes are given only for firm matches. The listing skips clone size in some rows; elsewhere it reads once, few, many or a size class.

abundance: .; v_gene: TRBV2; d_gene: TRBD1; j_gene: TRBJ2-1; CDR3nt: TGTGCCAGCACCCCTTCCCCGGGACAGGGGGCTGAGCAGTTCTTC; CDR3aa: CASTPSPGQGAEQFF
abundance: once; v_gene: TRBV21-1; d_gene: .; j_gene: TRBJ2-1; CDR3nt: TGTGCCAGCATAAGCGGGGGCCTTCAGTTCTTC; CDR3aa: CASISGGLQFF
abundance: .; v_gene: TRBV6-1; d_gene: .; j_gene: TRBJ2-7; CDR3nt: TGTGCCAGCACGGTGGCAGACCCCTCCTACGAGCAGTACTTC; CDR3aa: CASTVADPSYEQYF
abundance: .; v_gene: TRBV28; d_gene: TRBD1; j_gene: TRBJ1-1; CDR3nt: TGTGCCAGCAGTCTGACAGGGGTAGGAACTGAAGCTTTCTTT; CDR3aa: CASSLTGVGTEAFF
abundance: .; v_gene: TRBV5-6; d_gene: .; j_gene: TRBJ2-5; CDR3nt: TGTGCCAGCTCGAGCTACCGAGAGACCCAGTACTTC; CDR3aa: CASSSYRETQYF
abundance: .; v_gene: TRBV10-1; d_gene: .; j_gene: TRBJ1-1; CDR3nt: TGCGCCAGCAGTGACCGGAAGAACACTGAAGCTTTCTTT; CDR3aa: CASSDRKNTEAFF
abundance: .; v_gene: TRBV7-6; d_gene: .; j_gene: TRBJ2-5; CDR3nt: TGTGCCAGCAGCAAGCTTCGGGGTGATGTTGAGACCCAGTACTTC; CDR3aa: CASSKLRGDVETQYF
abundance: .; v_gene: TRBV7-9; d_gene: TRBD2; j_gene: TRBJ2-6; CDR3nt: TGTGCCAGCAGGTTCAGCGGGGTACGCTCTGGGGCCAACGTCCTGACTTTC; CDR3aa: CASRFSGVRSGANVLTF
abundance: once; v_gene: TRBV15; d_gene: .; j_gene: TRBJ2-1; CDR3nt: TGTGCCACCAGCCCCCGGAGGGGGGAGGGACACAATGAGCAGTTCTTC; CDR3aa: CATSPRRGEGHNEQFF
abundance: .; v_gene: TRBV5-1; d_gene: .; j_gene: TRBJ2-5; CDR3nt: TGCGCCAGCAGTCTATACTACCAAGAGACCCAGTACTTC; CDR3aa: CASSLYYQETQYF
abundance: .; v_gene: TRBV7-2; d_gene: .; j_gene: TRBJ1-1; CDR3nt: TGTGCCAGCACCCCGCATAGGGGTGACACTGAAGCTTTCTTT; CDR3aa: CASTPHRGDTEAFF
abundance: .; v_gene: TRBV27; d_gene: .; j_gene: TRBJ2-3; CDR3nt: TGTGCCAGCAGTTTTGGACTTAGCACAGATACGCAGTATTTT; CDR3aa: CASSFGLSTDTQYF
abundance: .; v_gene: TRBV19; d_gene: TRBD2; j_gene: TRBJ2-1; CDR3nt: TGTGCCAGTAGTATAGATGTAGCGGGGGGGTGGGATGAGCAGTTCTTC; CDR3aa: CASSIDVAGGWDEQFF
abundance: .; v_gene: TRBV27; d_gene: .; j_gene: TRBJ1-1; CDR3nt: TGTGCCAGCAGTCAGGGAAGACCGCGTGAAGCTTTCTTT; CDR3aa: CASSQGRPREAFF
abundance: .; v_gene: TRBV29-1; d_gene: TRBD2; j_gene: TRBJ2-3; CDR3nt: TGCAGCGCCCAGACCCTAGCGGGAGGGCCTGGGGGCACAGATACGCAGTATTTT; CDR3aa: CSAQTLAGGPGGTDTQYF
abundance: .; v_gene: TRBV5-5; d_gene: .; j_gene: TRBJ2-7; CDR3nt: TGTGCCAGCAGACGGACAGCCTTGGAGCAGTACTTC; CDR3aa: CASRRTALEQYF